The clone carrying this TCR beta chain was seen a few times. Recently diagnosed hyperthyroidism of less than 2 months' duration affected patients aged 18 to 65. For the diagnoses, clinical symptoms, serum thyroxine and TRAb, thyroid ultrasound and orbital computed tomography were used. Researchers took RNA transcripts and amplified the TCR beta CDR3 regions from them. A set of HTBI primers served as the primers for a first-round RT-PCR of the TCR CDR3. MiXCR was run by TCRdb on the multiplex PCR reads, yielding one entry per CDR3 protein. The sample contains nearly 600,000 distinct CDR3 sequences, approximately 13% of which appear only once. This CDR3 has 17 amino acids. Germline CDR1 and CDR2: SEHNR and FQNEAQ (reference sequence). Trimming took 0 bases from V and 1 from J, leaving 10 bases between them. The data were taken from a study of T cells in Graves' hyperthyroidism and ophthalmopathy.

The sequenced sample was blood. The genes are TRBV7-9 and TRBJ2-6; D unclear. This TCR derives from a woman younger than 45 with Graves' hyperthyroidism that later progressed to Graves' ophthalmopathy. The CDR3 loop reads CASSLAGSSSGANVLTF. For the CDR3, the DNA is TGTGCCAGCAGCTTAGCTGGGTCCTCTTCTGGGGCCAACGTCCTGACTTTC.